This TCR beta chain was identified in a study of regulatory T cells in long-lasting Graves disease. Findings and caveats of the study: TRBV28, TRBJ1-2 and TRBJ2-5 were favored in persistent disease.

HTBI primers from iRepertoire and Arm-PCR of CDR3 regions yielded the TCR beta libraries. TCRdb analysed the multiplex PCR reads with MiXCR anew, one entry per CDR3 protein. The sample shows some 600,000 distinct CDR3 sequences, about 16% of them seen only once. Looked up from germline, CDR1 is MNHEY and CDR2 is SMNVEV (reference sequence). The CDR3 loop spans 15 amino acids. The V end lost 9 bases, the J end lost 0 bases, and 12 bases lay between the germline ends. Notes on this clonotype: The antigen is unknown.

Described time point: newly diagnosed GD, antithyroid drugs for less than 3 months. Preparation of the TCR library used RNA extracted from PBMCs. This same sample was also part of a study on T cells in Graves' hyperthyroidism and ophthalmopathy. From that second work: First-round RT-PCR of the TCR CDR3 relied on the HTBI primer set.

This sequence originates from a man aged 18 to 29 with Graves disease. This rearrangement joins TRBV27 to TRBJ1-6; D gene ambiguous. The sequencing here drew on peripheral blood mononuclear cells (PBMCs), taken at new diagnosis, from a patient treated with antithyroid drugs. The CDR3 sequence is CASTLDSSYNSPLHF. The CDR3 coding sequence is TGTGCCAGTACCCTGGATAGCTCCTATAATTCACCCCTCCACTTT.